This TCR beta chain was identified in a study of cytomegalovirus exposure and HLA in healthy donors. For the study at large: The same platform used for the roughly 650 first-cohort repertoires was also used for the approximately 120 validation repertoires, as a later analysis reported. Study results and limitations: Through in vitro validation, three CMV-associated chains were shown to be specific for CMV antigens. Among TCR beta chains, those listed as cytomegalovirus-associated numbered fewer than 200.

Details on this clone: The antigen is undetermined.

An approximately 130-subject validation cohort, separate from the approximately 670-subject first cohort, supplied the donors. J gave up 0 bases and V 4 bases, and 5 bases lay outside the gene matches. CDR1 MNHEY and CDR2 SVGAGI come from the germline V gene. The CDR3 runs 15 residues. Libraries were prepared by immunoSEQ multiplex PCR; TCRdb keeps only in-frame clonotypes and omits some of them. The top ten clones hold about 5.3% of a sample with 100,000 to 150,000 clones, 86% of them seen once. The chain links TRBV6-5 to TRBJ1-2, with 7 bases lining up with TRBD1. The TCR comes from a young man in good health and CMV-seronegative. The specimen was PBMCs. CDR3 DNA sequence: TGTGCCAGCAGTTCATGGACAGGAGCTAACTATGGCTACACCTTC. As protein: CASSSWTGANYGYTF.